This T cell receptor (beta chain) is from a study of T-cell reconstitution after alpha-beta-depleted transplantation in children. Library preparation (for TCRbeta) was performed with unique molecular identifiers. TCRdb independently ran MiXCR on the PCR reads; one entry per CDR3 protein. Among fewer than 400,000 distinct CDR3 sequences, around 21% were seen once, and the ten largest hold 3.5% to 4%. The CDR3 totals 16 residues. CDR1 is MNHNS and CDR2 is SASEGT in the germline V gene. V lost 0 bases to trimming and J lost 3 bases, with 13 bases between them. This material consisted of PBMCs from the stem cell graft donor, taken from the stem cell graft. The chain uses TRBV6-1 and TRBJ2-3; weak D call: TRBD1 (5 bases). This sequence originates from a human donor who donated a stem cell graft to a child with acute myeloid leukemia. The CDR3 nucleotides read TGTGCCAGCAGTGAAGCGGCCAGGGTTTGGACAGATACGCAGTATTTT. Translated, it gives CASSEAARVWTDTQYF.